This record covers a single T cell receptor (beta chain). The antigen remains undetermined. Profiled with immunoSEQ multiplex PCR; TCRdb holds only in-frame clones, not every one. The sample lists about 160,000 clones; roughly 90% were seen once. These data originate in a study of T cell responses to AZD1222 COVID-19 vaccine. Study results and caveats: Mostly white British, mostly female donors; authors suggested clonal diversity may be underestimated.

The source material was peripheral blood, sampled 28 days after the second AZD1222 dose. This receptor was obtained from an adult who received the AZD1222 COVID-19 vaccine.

CDR3 in amino acids: CASSRDRGFYEQYF. The DNA of the CDR3 is TGTGCCAGCAGCCGGGACAGGGGGTTCTACGAGCAGTACTTC. The chain recombines TRBV3-1 (or the pseudogene TRBV3-2) with TRBJ2-7, with TRBD1 matching over 11 bases. Germline loops: CDR1 LGHDT, CDR2 YNNKEL (reference sequence). V was clipped by 4 bases and J by 3 bases; unmatched bases: 2. The CDR3 contains 14 residues.